A selection of T cell receptor beta chains follows, all from one sample in a study of cytomegalovirus exposure and HLA in healthy donors. Clones were sequenced by immunoSEQ multiplex PCR, and TCRdb holds only the in-frame ones, with some missing. The sample carries fewer than 150,000 clones, around 77% recorded once. The sample was PBMCs. These receptors came from a woman in her twenties or thirties in good health and CMV-seropositive. CDR3s include the opening cysteine and the closing phenylalanine or tryptophan. Fields, in order: D gene, J gene, clone size, V gene, CDR3 DNA, CDR3 protein. A D gene is named only where the DNA matches it firmly. Where a row states a size, it is once, few, many or the class of an expanded clone; other rows omit it.

>-|TRBJ1-6|few|TRBV15
TGTGCCACCAGGACGGACAGCCTCAGCTCCTATAATTCACCCCTCCACTTT
CATRTDSLSSYNSPLHF
>-|TRBJ2-3|-|TRBV5-1
TGCGCCAGCAGCTTACCTACAGGGACCTCGGGGGATACGCAGTATTTT
CASSLPTGTSGDTQYF
>-|TRBJ2-1|-|TRBV30
TGTGCCTGGAGTGTAGTGGGGGGGCTCGGTGAGCAGTTCTTC
CAWSVVGGLGEQFF
>-|TRBJ2-2|-|TRBV19
TGTGCCAGTAGGGCCGGAGCTTTGAGGTACACCGGGGAGCTGTTTTTT
CASRAGALRYTGELFF
>TRBD2|TRBJ2-1|-|TRBV7-2
TGTGCCAGCAGAGCTAACCCCCTAGCGGGAGGGGACTCCTACAATGAGCAGTTCTTC
CASRANPLAGGDSYNEQFF
>TRBD1|TRBJ2-5|-|TRBV5-1
TGCGCCAGCAGCGTACAGGGGCGGGAAGAGACCCAGTACTTC
CASSVQGREETQYF
>-|TRBJ1-6|-|TRBV7-2
TGTGCCAGCAGGGAGGGCAGGGCATATAATTCACCCCTCCACTTT
CASREGRAYNSPLHF
>TRBD2|TRBJ2-2|once|TRBV19
TGTGCCAGTAGTGTTGGACTAGCGCCGAACACCGGGGAGCTGTTTTTT
CASSVGLAPNTGELFF
>-|TRBJ1-1|-|TRBV10-1
TGCGCCAGCAGTGAGTCGAGCTGGGGGGTCCACACTGAAGCTTTCTTT
CASSESSWGVHTEAFF
>-|TRBJ1-5|-|TRBV2
TGTGCCAGCAGTGCCGGGTATAGCAATCAGCCCCAGCATTTT
CASSAGYSNQPQHF
>TRBD1|TRBJ1-2|-|TRBV6-5
TGTGCCAGCAGTTACTCCCAGGGGGGCTATGGCTACACCTTC
CASSYSQGGYGYTF
>TRBD2|TRBJ2-2|-|TRBV5-1
TGCGCCAGCAGCCCGGGACTAGCGGGCACCGGGGAGCTGTTTTTT
CASSPGLAGTGELFF
>-|TRBJ1-4|-|TRBV4-1
TGCGCCAGCAGCCAAGAGCCGACATCCAGGGAAAAACTGTTTTTT
CASSQEPTSREKLFF
>TRBD1|TRBJ1-2|few|TRBV2
TGTGCCAGCATTAGTACAGGGGAAGGCTACACCTTC
CASISTGEGYTF
>TRBD2|TRBJ2-3|-|TRBV29-1
TGCAGCGTTGAGCGGGAGACAGATACGCAGTATTTT
CSVERETDTQYF
>TRBD2|TRBJ2-3|-|TRBV7-9
TGTGCCAGCAGGAGCCTAGCGGGGACAGATACGCAGTATTTT
CASRSLAGTDTQYF
>TRBD2|TRBJ2-1|-|TRBV7-7
TGTGCTAGCAGCACGGGACTAGCTTCCCACAATGAGCAGTTCTTC
CASSTGLASHNEQFF
>TRBD2|TRBJ2-3|-|TRBV9
TGTGCCAGCGGGACTATAGCGGGGGGGCCGTATTGGGGCACAGATACGCAGTATTTT
CASGTIAGGPYWGTDTQYF
>TRBD1|TRBJ1-3|few|TRBV5-1
TGCGCCAGCAGACAGGGACAGGGCTCTGGAAACACCATATATTTT
CASRQGQGSGNTIYF
>-|TRBJ2-5|few|TRBV7-9
TGTGCCAGCATGTCGGGGTTCGAAGAGACCCAGTACTTC
CASMSGFEETQYF
>TRBD1|TRBJ1-3|-|TRBV11-3
TGTGCCAGCAGCTCCGGACAGGCCCGATCTGGAAACACCATATATTTT
CASSSGQARSGNTIYF
>TRBD1|TRBJ1-1|few|TRBV18
TGTGCCAGCTCACCTAGGGACAGGGCCAACACTGAAGCTTTCTTT
CASSPRDRANTEAFF
>-|TRBJ1-4|-|TRBV25-1
TGTGCCAGCAGTGGCAGTATTGCAACTAATGAAAAACTGTTTTTT
CASSGSIATNEKLFF
>TRBD2|TRBJ2-7|once|TRBV5-1
TGCGCCAGCAGCTCAATTCGGGGGGGAGTGGGCGAGCAGTACTTC
CASSSIRGGVGEQYF